The rows below give T cell receptor beta chains drawn from one sample of a study of vaccination and CD4 T cells after COVID-19. Their antigen targets remain unknown. MiXCR, run by TCRdb on the PCR reads, gives a single entry per CDR3 protein. The table has some 10,000 distinct CDR3 sequences, 45% to 55% seen once. The sequenced sample consisted of CD4+ T cells from blood, cultured in vitro. These TCRs come from a human donor who had recovered from COVID-19. The CDR3 runs from the conserved cysteine through the conserved F or W. The D gene is left open where the match is weak.

D,V,CDR3
TRBD1,TRBV20-1,CSARTGFRQPQHF
-,TRBV10-1,CASSEGFLETQYF
-,TRBV6-1,CASRAHGTRHSNQPQHF
-,TRBV20-1,CSARIGTPANYGYTF
-,TRBV7-9,CASKPGPGDNEQFF
-,TRBV2,CASSGGPYNEQFF
-,TRBV5-1,CASSLDGVFQETQYF
-,TRBV24-1,CATNPGPPGPDTQYF
-,TRBV6-1,CASSESGNHYEQYF
-,TRBV20-1,CSAAEGEKLFF
TRBD1,TRBV29-1,CSAPGQMNTGELFF
-,TRBV10-3,CAISPGKNTQYF
TRBD1,TRBV6-5,CASSYARLRGLRGYTF
TRBD1,TRBV12-3/TRBV12-4,CASSFRQGGANQPQHF
-,TRBV5-1,CASRPDGGYYGYTF
-,TRBV12-3/TRBV12-4,CASSFGGAGYTF